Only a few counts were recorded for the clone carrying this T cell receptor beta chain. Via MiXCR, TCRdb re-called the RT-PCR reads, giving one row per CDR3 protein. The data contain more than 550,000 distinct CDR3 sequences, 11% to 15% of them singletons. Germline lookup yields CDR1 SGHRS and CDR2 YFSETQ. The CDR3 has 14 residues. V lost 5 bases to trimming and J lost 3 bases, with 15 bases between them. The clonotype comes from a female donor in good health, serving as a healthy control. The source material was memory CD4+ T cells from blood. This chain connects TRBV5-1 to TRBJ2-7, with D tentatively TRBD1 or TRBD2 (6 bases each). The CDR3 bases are TGCGCCAGCAGGTGGGGGGACACAAACTACGAGCAGTACTTC. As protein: CASRWGDTNYEQYF.